This T cell receptor beta chain was obtained from a study of blood T cell repertoires in COVID-19. The V segment lost 4 bases and the J segment 7 bases; nucleotides outside the gene matches: 12. Germline V gene data show CDR1 as SGHAT and CDR2 as FQNNGV. The CDR3 totals 15 residues. Only in-frame clones appear in the TCRdb table, and some are missing; sequencing was by immunoSEQ multiplex PCR. In the table there are tens of thousands of clones, about nine tenths of which are singletons. The clonotype was recovered from a human donor in a cohort sampled during active COVID-19. Specimen: peripheral blood. The chain uses TRBV11-2 and TRBJ2-7; 8 nucleotides match TRBD2. The CDR3 loop reads CASSSCGAGGREQYF. The CDR3 nucleotides are TGTGCCAGCAGCTCCTGTGGGGCGGGAGGAAGGGAGCAGTACTTC.